The 8 T cell receptor beta chains given below trace back to one sample, sequenced in a study of blood T cell repertoires in COVID-19. The assay was immunoSEQ multiplex PCR, and TCRdb's table has in-frame clones only and misses some. The sample lists 350,000 or so clones, about nine tenths occurring once. Source material: PBMCs or T cells enriched from blood (not recorded which). Receptor source: a woman aged 30 to 39 who had been exposed to COVID-19.

The chain uses TRBV19 and TRBJ1-2; D possibly corresponds to TRBD1 (6 bases). With 0 bases removed from V and 4 bases from J, the gap between germline ends came to 12 bases. Germline V gene sequence: CDR1 LNHDA, CDR2 SQIVND (reference sequence). The CDR3 extends over 15 amino acids. The CDR3 DNA is TGTGCCAGTAGTATAGATCAGGGGCCAGCCTATGGCTACACCTTC. It translates to CASSIDQGPAYGYTF. The entire variable domain, with the rest obtained from reference TRBV19 and TRBJ1-2, is as follows: DGGITQSPKYLFRKEGQNVTLSCEQNLNHDAMYWYRQDPGQGLRLIYYSQIVNDFQKGDIAEGYSVSREKKESFPLTVTSAQKNPTAFYLCASSIDQGPAYGYTFGSGTRLTVV.

This chain uses TRBV7-9 with TRBJ1-3; possible D gene TRBD1, 5 bases. The CDR3 spans 16 residues. Trimming stripped 1 base from V and 0 bases from J, with 10 bases between. The germline gives CDR1 SEHNR, CDR2 FQNEAQ (reference sequence). This CDR3 reads CASSLEGLRSGNTIYF. CDR3 DNA: TGTGCCAGCAGCTTAGAGGGGCTTCGCTCTGGAAACACCATATATTTT. Combining the CDR3 with reference TRBV7-9 and TRBJ1-3 gives the whole variable domain DTGVSQNPRHKITKRGQNVTFRCDPISEHNRLYWYRQTLGQGPEFLTYFQNEAQLEKSRLLSDRFSAERPKGSFSTLEIQRTEQGDSAMYLCASSLEGLRSGNTIYFGEGSWLTVV.

J is TRBJ2-6 and V is TRBV6-4, with 10 bases aligning to TRBD2. CDR1 and CDR2 (germline): MRHNA, SNTAGT. The CDR3 is 21 residues long. Trimming took 1 base from V and 0 from J; bases not matched to a gene: 12. CDR3 region: CASSDWDWASGSGSGANVLTF. The CDR3 DNA sequence: TGTGCCAGCAGTGACTGGGACTGGGCTAGCGGGAGTGGCTCTGGGGCCAACGTCCTGACTTTC.

J is TRBJ1-5 and V is TRBV5-5, with 9 bases lining up with TRBD1. CDR3 length: 17 residues. Germline loops: CDR1 SGHKS, CDR2 YYEKEE (reference sequence). Trimming at V came to 5 bases and at J to 3 bases, leaving 12 bases not matched to a gene. CDR3 sequence reads: CASSSGTGPGANQPQHF. CDR3 nucleotides: TGTGCCAGCAGTTCGGGGACAGGGCCCGGGGCCAATCAGCCCCAGCATTTT.

This sequence joins TRBV6-6 and TRBJ1-5; D is uncertain. The germline V and J ends were trimmed by 7 bases and 0 bases, with 16 bases remaining between them. This CDR3 is 16 amino acids long. Germline CDR1 is MNHNY and CDR2 is SVGAGI (reference sequence). This chain's CDR3 is CASTPARQYSNQPQHF. The CDR3 coding sequence is TGTGCCAGCACCCCAGCGCGCCAGTATAGCAATCAGCCCCAGCATTTT.

The V gene is TRBV18, the J gene TRBJ2-3; D perhaps matches TRBD2 (5 bases). The V gene's germline CDR1 is KGHSH and CDR2 LQKENI. V dropped 3 bases and J dropped 5 bases, with 12 bases sitting between them. The CDR3 is 14 residues long. The CDR3 loop reads CASSPQQEGDTQYF. CDR3 DNA: TGTGCCAGCTCACCGCAGCAAGAGGGAGATACGCAGTATTTT.

The rearrangement uses TRBV15 and TRBJ1-2; D remains unclear. This CDR3 has 14 residues. The V gene lost 0 bases and the J gene lost 6 bases, with 11 bases spanning the gap. Germline CDR1 LNHNV, CDR2 YYDKDF (reference sequence). The CDR3 DNA is TGTGCCACCAGCAGAGATCCGGCGGTTGATGGCTACACCTTC. Its protein is CATSRDPAVDGYTF.

This chain joins TRBV11-2 and TRBJ2-7; TRBD1 agrees at 11 bases. The junction had 8 bases not matched to a gene; V was cut back by 5 bases and J by 2 bases. This CDR3 region has 16 residues. The germline CDR1 and CDR2 sequences are SGHAT and FQNNGV. The CDR3 DNA reads as TGTGCCAGCAGCCTAACCCCGGGACAGGGGGCCTACGAGCAGTACTTC. It yields the protein CASSLTPGQGAYEQYF.